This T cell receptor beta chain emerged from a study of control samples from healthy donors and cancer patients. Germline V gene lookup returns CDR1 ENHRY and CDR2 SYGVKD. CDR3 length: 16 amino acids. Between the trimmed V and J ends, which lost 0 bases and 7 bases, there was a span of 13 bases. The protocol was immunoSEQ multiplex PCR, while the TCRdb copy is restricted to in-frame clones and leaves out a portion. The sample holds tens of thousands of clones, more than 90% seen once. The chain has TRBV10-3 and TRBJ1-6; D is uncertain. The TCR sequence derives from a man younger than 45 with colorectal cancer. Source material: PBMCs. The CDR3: CAISESAAGRNSPLHF. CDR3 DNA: TGTGCCATCAGTGAGTCAGCAGCCGGTAGGAATTCACCCCTCCACTTT.